This T cell receptor (beta chain) was sequenced in a study of blood T cell repertoires in COVID-19. Germline lookup yields CDR1 MNHEY and CDR2 SMNVEV (reference sequence). The CDR3 has 18 amino acids. J was trimmed by 7 bases and V by 6 bases; bases with no gene match: 17. The table came from immunoSEQ multiplex PCR; TCRdb's copy has only in-frame clones and leaves some out. The sample records under 55,000 clones, 78% being singletons. Only one count was recorded for this clone. J is TRBJ2-2 and V is TRBV27; 10 bases align to TRBD2. The sequence derives from a woman in her 50s with acute COVID-19. The sample consisted of PBMCs or T cells enriched from blood (not recorded which). The chain's CDR3 is CASSIRAGSGGVYGELFF. In DNA form, the CDR3 reads TGTGCCAGCAGCATCAGGGCGGGAAGCGGGGGGGTTTACGGGGAGCTGTTTTTT.